This TCR beta chain was captured in a study of identical twins. The study, taken as a whole, reports: Analyses of zero insertions could be partly confounded by invariant MAIT and iNKT cells.

This clonotype was observed at least ten times. Its antigen remains unidentified. Trimming removed 7 bases from V and 1 base from J; junction bases left unmatched: 4. The CDR3 totals 15 residues. Germline values: CDR1 MGHRA, CDR2 YSYEKL. TCRdb analysed the 5' RACE reads with MiXCR anew, one entry per CDR3 protein. This sample yields 750,000 to 950,000 distinct CDR3 sequences, of which approximately 13% are seen a single time; roughly 1.5% belongs to the top ten. The same specimen was also included in a second study, on yellow fever vaccine responses in identical twins. Per that paper: Reportedly, the response of twins' T cells to the vaccine seemed partly convergent, partly personalized.

The V gene is TRBV4-1, the J gene TRBJ2-3, with 11 bases that match TRBD2. Sequencing was performed on PBMCs. The source of this sequence is a woman between 18 and 29 years old in good health. CDR3 amino acids: CASTLAGGGTDTQYF. Written as DNA, the CDR3 is TGCGCCAGCACCCTAGCGGGGGGTGGCACAGATACGCAGTATTTT.